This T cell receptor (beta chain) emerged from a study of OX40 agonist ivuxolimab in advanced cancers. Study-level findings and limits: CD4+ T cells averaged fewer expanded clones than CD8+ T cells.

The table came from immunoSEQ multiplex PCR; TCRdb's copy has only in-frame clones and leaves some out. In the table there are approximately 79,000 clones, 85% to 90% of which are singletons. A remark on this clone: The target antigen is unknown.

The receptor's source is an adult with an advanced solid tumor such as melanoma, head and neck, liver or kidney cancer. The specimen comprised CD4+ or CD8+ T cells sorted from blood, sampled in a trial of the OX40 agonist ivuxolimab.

The CDR3 DNA reads as TGCGCCAGCAGCCAAGATTCCAATTTAGACACTGAAGCTTTCTTT. It translates to CASSQDSNLDTEAFF. The genes are TRBV4-1 and TRBJ1-1; D call uncertain. The V end lost 0 bases, the J end lost 3 bases, and 11 bases lay between the germline ends. There are 15 residues in the CDR3. Germline V gives CDR1 MGHRA, CDR2 YSYEKL.